This T cell receptor beta chain was captured by sequencing in a study of blood T cell repertoires in COVID-19. Study context: Researchers got acute and convalescent COVID-19 samples from the United States, Italy and Spain. In each case, the material was cDNA or gDNA derived from T cells, B-cell-depleted T cells, or PBMCs.

Per the original methods: Quantification of nucleated cells was approximated via reference gene primer amplification. Assay: immunoSEQ multiplex PCR; the TCRdb copy retains only in-frame clones and omits some. V and J calls and clone size are given by that table; D and trimming were obtained from the DNA. Among 170,000 or so clones listed, approximately 83% were seen once. This clone appeared a single time. There are 15 residues in the CDR3. The ends were cut back, 1 base at V and 7 bases at J, with 13 bases in the middle. Germline V CDR1 and CDR2: SEHNR, FQNEAQ (reference sequence). The origin of this receptor is a woman aged 60-75 years with acute or convalescent COVID-19. This sequence joins TRBV7-9 and TRBJ1-4, with a possible D match to TRBD1 (6 bases). Sequencing was carried out using peripheral blood. The chain's CDR3 is CASSLVAGGGEKLFF. As DNA, the CDR3 is TGTGCCAGCAGCTTAGTGGCGGGGGGCGGTGAAAAACTGTTTTTT.